The 26 T cell receptor beta chains given below trace back to one sample, sequenced in a study of T cells in Graves' hyperthyroidism and ophthalmopathy. TCR beta CDR3 sequences were amplified from RNA transcripts. Initially, a first-round RT-PCR of the TCR CDR3 employed the HTBI primer set. TCRdb processed the multiplex PCR reads anew with MiXCR; each CDR3 protein has one entry. The table lists some 490,000 distinct CDR3 sequences, 22% of them singletons. The sample taken for sequencing was blood. The source of these receptors is a woman in her sixties or seventies with Graves' ophthalmopathy.

This chain connects TRBV29-1 to TRBJ1-4; no reliable D call. Germline V lookup: CDR1 SQVTM, CDR2 ANQGSEA. V was pared by 4 bases and J by 7 bases, with 16 bases between. The CDR3 covers 14 residues. CDR3 in amino acids: CSVVGAPGGEKLFF. CDR3 DNA sequence: TGCAGCGTTGTCGGCGCACCCGGCGGTGAAAAACTGTTTTTT. Looking up the rest from reference TRBV29-1 and TRBJ1-4 gives the full variable domain: SAVISQKPSRDICQRGTSLTIQCQVDSQVTMMFWYRQQPGQSLTLIATANQGSEATYESGFVIDKFPISRPNLTFSTLTVSNMSPEDSSIYLCSVVGAPGGEKLFFGSGTQLSVL.

The chain recombines TRBV4-1 with TRBJ1-1; tentatively, D is TRBD1 (5 bases). This CDR3 comprises 17 residues. CDR1 is MGHRA and CDR2 is YSYEKL in the germline V gene. Trimming removed 0 bases from V and 2 bases from J, with 16 bases in between. The CDR3 nucleotides read TGCGCCAGCAGCCAAGACGCTAGGCTGGGGGTAAACACTGAAGCTTTCTTT. Protein product: CASSQDARLGVNTEAFF.

This clonotype has ten or more counts. This chain joins TRBV3-1 and TRBJ2-1, with D unclear. V lost 0 bases and J 9 bases, leaving 9 bases between the germline ends. Per germline, CDR1 LGHDT and CDR2 YNNKEL (reference sequence). The CDR3 runs 13 residues. The CDR3 is CASSQDSWGEQFF. CDR3 DNA: TGTGCCAGCAGCCAAGATTCCTGGGGTGAGCAGTTCTTC.

This clonotype has more than one count but fewer than ten. V is TRBV3-1 and J is TRBJ1-5; D unresolved. Trimming stripped 5 bases from V and 0 bases from J, with 11 bases between. Germline CDR1 and CDR2: LGHDT and YNNKEL (reference sequence). The CDR3 is 15 residues long. CDR3 bases: TGTGCCAGCAGCTCGGACCTTTATAGCAATCAGCCCCAGCATTTT. Protein sequence: CASSSDLYSNQPQHF.

Only a few counts were recorded for this clonotype. The CDR3 loop reads CASSKDPGQGLRLSNQPQHF. CDR3 DNA sequence: TGTGCCAGTAGTAAAGACCCGGGACAGGGACTCCGTTTGAGCAATCAGCCCCAGCATTTT. V usage is TRBV19 and J usage is TRBJ1-5; TRBD1 aligns across 9 bases. CDR1 is LNHDA, CDR2 SQIVND, per germline (reference sequence). The CDR3 loop spans 20 amino acids. Germline trimming cut 4 bases from V and 1 base from J; bases unmatched to any gene: 17.

This clonotype was detected a few times. The chain employs TRBV10-3 and TRBJ2-1, with 10 bases lining up with TRBD2. Losses at the gene ends were 0 bases for V and 10 bases for J; bases not matched to a gene: 6. CDR1 and CDR2 (germline): ENHRY, SYGVKD. The CDR3 is 15 amino acids. CDR3 nucleotides: TGTGCCATCAGTGAGTCCCTAGCGGGAGAGGGCGAGCAGTTCTTC. Encoded protein: CAISESLAGEGEQFF.

This clonotype has ten or more counts. The rearrangement uses TRBV5-1 and TRBJ1-2; the match to TRBD1 covers 10 bases. The trim removed 6 bases at V and 2 bases at J, leaving 10 bases unmatched. The germline gives CDR1 SGHRS, CDR2 YFSETQ. The CDR3 is 16 residues long. The CDR3 DNA sequence: TGCGCCAGCAAAAAAGGTGACAGGGGGCTAAACTATGGCTACACCTTC. Translation: CASKKGDRGLNYGYTF. Complete variable domain (other parts from reference TRBV5-1 and TRBJ1-2): KAGVTQTPRYLIKTRGQQVTLSCSPISGHRSVSWYQQTPGQGLQFLFEYFSETQRNKGNFPGRFSGRQFSNSRSEMNVSTLELGDSALYLCASKKGDRGLNYGYTFGSGTRLTVV.

The J gene is TRBJ1-2, the V gene TRBV19; TRBD1 might be the D (6 bases). Deletions cut 6 bases from V and 4 bases from J, with 12 bases between. The length of the CDR3 is 13 residues. Germline V lookup: CDR1 LNHDA, CDR2 SQIVND (reference sequence). CDR3 sequence: CASRGQWVYGYTF. CDR3 DNA: TGTGCCAGTAGGGGACAATGGGTCTATGGCTACACCTTC.

This clonotype was found a few times. V gene TRBV28 combines with J gene TRBJ2-2; 14 bases line up with TRBD2. The CDR3 runs to 20 residues. Germline V gene lookup returns CDR1 MDHEN and CDR2 SYDVKM. Trimming removed 5 bases from V and 5 bases from J; junction bases left unmatched: 16. The CDR3 reads CASSQHQPTSGRVVTGELFF. In nucleotides, the CDR3 is TGTGCCAGCAGTCAACACCAGCCGACTAGCGGGAGGGTTGTGACCGGGGAGCTGTTTTTT.

This rearrangement joins TRBV6-1 to TRBJ2-7; D is uncertain. Between the trimmed V and J ends, which lost 6 bases and 3 bases, there was a span of 18 bases. The CDR3 runs 15 residues. Germline CDR1 reads MNHNS; CDR2 reads SASEGT. The DNA for the CDR3 is TGTGCCAGCAGCCGGACCCTCATGGGCCTCTACGAGCAGTACTTC. It translates to CASSRTLMGLYEQYF.

The CDR3 DNA follows: TGTGCCAGCAGCCAAGACTTTCCGCCAGGGTCCCGGGAGACCCAGTACTTC. Protein sequence: CASSQDFPPGSRETQYF. The chain combines TRBV14 with TRBJ2-5, with D possibly TRBD1 on 5 matching bases. Germline lookup yields CDR1 SGHDN and CDR2 FVKESK. V lost 0 bases and J 5 bases, leaving 19 bases between the germline ends. The CDR3 sequence is 17 residues long.

CDR3 bases: TGCAGCGTTGCCCTCCCGTGGGGGGCCGGGACTAGCGGGAGGGCCGGGGAAGAGACCCAGTACTTC. Translated, it gives CSVALPWGAGTSGRAGEETQYF. The chain employs TRBV29-1 and TRBJ2-5; 16 bases are a match to TRBD2. Looked up from germline, CDR1 is SQVTM and CDR2 is ANQGSEA. The trim removed 4 bases at V and 3 bases at J, leaving 23 bases unmatched. The CDR3 is made up of 22 amino acids.

The V gene is TRBV19, the J gene TRBJ2-3; D call uncertain. Germline CDR1 reads LNHDA; CDR2 reads SQIVND (reference sequence). V lost 3 bases and J 1 base, leaving 5 bases between the germline ends. The CDR3 length is 13 residues. The CDR3 bases are TGTGCCAGTAGTATCCAGGGCACAGATACGCAGTATTTT. This encodes CASSIQGTDTQYF.

The chain couples TRBV3-1 to TRBJ2-7; 9 bases agree with TRBD1. Germline CDR1 and CDR2: LGHDT and YNNKEL (reference sequence). CDR3 size: 13 residues. The V segment lost 4 bases and the J segment 5 bases; nucleotides outside the gene matches: 3. CDR3 nucleotide sequence: TGTGCCAGCAGCCGGGACAGGGTTAACGAGCAGTACTTC. It encodes CASSRDRVNEQYF.

V is TRBV9 and J is TRBJ2-1; D might be TRBD1 or TRBD2, each matching 5 bases. The V gene lost 4 bases and the J gene lost 6 bases, with 17 bases spanning the gap. Germline CDR1 and CDR2: SGDLS and YYNGEE. The CDR3 contains 15 residues. This CDR3 is CASSPYQGGTNEQFF. DNA of the CDR3: TGTGCCAGCAGCCCCTACCAGGGTGGGACCAATGAGCAGTTCTTC.

This clonotype was seen only a few times. The chain employs TRBV11-2 and TRBJ2-5; 9 bases match TRBD1. Germline values: CDR1 SGHAT, CDR2 FQNNGV. V gave up 7 bases and J gave up 12 bases; unmatched junction bases: 6. The CDR3 is 11 residues long. The CDR3 sequence: CASTSTGGEYF. The CDR3 DNA reads TGTGCCAGCACCTCGACAGGGGGGGAGTACTTC.

This clonotype was recorded at least ten times. The chain is built from TRBV12-3 or TRBV12-4 and TRBJ2-5; D is unresolved. Between the trimmed V and J ends, which lost 4 bases and 3 bases, there was a span of 12 bases. There are 14 residues in the CDR3. In nucleotides, the CDR3 is TGTGCCAGCAGTTCCTTGGACGGCAAAGAGACCCAGTACTTC. It is translated as CASSSLDGKETQYF.

The table lists this clonotype with many counts. The J gene is TRBJ2-3, the V gene TRBV29-1; no reliable D call. Trimming shortened V by 3 bases and J by 6 bases, and 13 bases separated the two germline ends. The germline CDR1 and CDR2 sequences are SQVTM and ANQGSEA. CDR3 length: 13 amino acids. In DNA form, the CDR3 reads TGCAGCGTTGACGGCAGTCTCGCGGATACGCAGTATTTT. Protein sequence: CSVDGSLADTQYF.

The rearrangement uses TRBV4-3 and TRBJ2-1; D is ambiguous. V lost 1 base, J lost 0 bases, and 7 bases lay in between. The CDR3 is 15 amino acids. Looked up from germline, CDR1 is LGHNA and CDR2 is YSLEER. The CDR3 spells CASSQVADSYNEQFF. CDR3 DNA: TGCGCCAGCAGCCAAGTAGCAGACTCCTACAATGAGCAGTTCTTC.

The chain combines TRBV30 with TRBJ2-7; 8 nucleotides line up with TRBD1. Germline CDR1 is GTSNPN and CDR2 is SVGIG (reference sequence). Trimming took 4 bases from V and 2 from J; bases not matched to a gene: 10. This CDR3 region has 15 residues. The CDR3 region has the DNA TGTGCCTGGACCCGAAAGGACAGGGATCCCTACGAGCAGTACTTC. It translates to CAWTRKDRDPYEQYF.

In this sample, this clonotype turned up a few times. V usage is TRBV13 and J usage is TRBJ1-2; 9 bases are a match to TRBD1. The CDR3 has 14 amino acids. Unmatched junction bases numbered 5, after V lost 5 bases and J lost 4 bases. Looked up from germline, CDR1 is PRHDT and CDR2 is FYEKMQ (reference sequence). CDR3 DNA sequence: TGTGCCAGCAGCGCCCGGGACAGGGTCTATGGCTACACCTTC. It translates to CASSARDRVYGYTF.

The gene calls are TRBV9 and TRBJ1-3; maybe TRBD1 (5 bases). Germline V gene lookup returns CDR1 SGDLS and CDR2 YYNGEE. The CDR3 runs to 17 residues. The ends were cut back, 4 bases at V and 2 bases at J, with 19 bases in the middle. As DNA, the CDR3 is TGTGCCAGCAGCCCCCCCTTGGGGGGACGGGCTGGAAACACCATATATTTT. Protein sequence: CASSPPLGGRAGNTIYF. Full variable domain (missing parts from reference TRBV9 and TRBJ1-3): DSGVTQTPKHLITATGQRVTLRCSPRSGDLSVYWYQQSLDQGLQFLIQYYNGEERAKGNILERFSAQQFPDLHSELNLSSLELGDSALYFCASSPPLGGRAGNTIYFGEGSWLTVV.

Turning to this clonotype: A much larger clone differs from this one at a single base, so this may be a read error. This chain joins TRBV6-4 and TRBJ2-7; 9 bases align to TRBD1. CDR3 size: 15 residues. CDR1 is MRHNA and CDR2 is SNTAGT in the germline V gene. The CDR3 is CASSPGTGSSYEKYF. The DNA of the CDR3 is TGTGCCAGCAGCCCAGGGACAGGGTCTTCCTACGAGAAGTACTTC.

The genes are TRBV6-1 and TRBJ2-7; D perhaps matches TRBD1 (5 bases). Germline lookup yields CDR1 MNHNS and CDR2 SASEGT. Deletions cut 6 bases from V and 5 bases from J, with 8 bases between. This CDR3 spans 11 amino acids. CDR3 DNA sequence: TGTGCCAGCAGGGGGCCGGACGAGCAGTACTTC. Protein: CASRGPDEQYF.

This clonotype was observed a handful of times. V usage is TRBV27 and J usage is TRBJ2-7; TRBD2 matches at 10 bases. Germline V gene data show CDR1 as MNHEY and CDR2 as SMNVEV (reference sequence). J was trimmed by 3 bases and V by 3 bases; bases with no gene match: 5. This CDR3 has 15 residues. The CDR3 sequence is CASSFASGRVYEQYF. The CDR3 DNA reads as TGTGCCAGCAGTTTCGCGAGCGGGAGGGTCTACGAGCAGTACTTC.

This clonotype came up many times. This chain joins TRBV5-1 and TRBJ2-5, with TRBD2 matching 9 bases. The CDR3 has 16 amino acids. Unmatched junction bases numbered 5, after V lost 1 base and J lost 1 base. Germline V gene sequence: CDR1 SGHRS, CDR2 YFSETQ. The CDR3 here is CASSLTGTSSQETQYF. Here the CDR3 DNA reads TGCGCCAGCAGCTTGACAGGGACTAGCTCCCAAGAGACCCAGTACTTC.